This TCR beta chain emerged from a study of shared clonotypes between healthy human individuals. Naive CD8 cells lacked CD45RO, underwent positive selection for CCR7 and left out terminally differentiated effector memory CD45RA+ cells. Healthy HIV-negative adults without recent acute infections or vaccinations served as donors. Clones were read by immunoSEQ multiplex PCR, and TCRdb kept only the in-frame ones, dropping some. The data hold some 2,100,000 clones, with approximately 94% observed a single time. CDR1 and CDR2 from the germline V gene are MNHEY and SMNVEV (reference sequence). CDR3 length equals 15 residues. Trimming removed 3 bases at V and 5 bases at J, with 14 bases between.

This sequence originates from a man aged 18 to 30 in good health. Some clones in this sample may be carry-over from other donors' samples. This chain joins TRBV27 and TRBJ2-1, with a possible D match to TRBD2 (6 bases). The sequenced material came from naive CD8+ T cells from PBMCs. CDR3 in amino acids: CASSFPGLMNNEQFF. The CDR3 region has the DNA TGTGCCAGCAGTTTTCCGGGACTGATGAACAATGAGCAGTTCTTC.